The present TCR beta chain was sequenced within a study of blood T cells in healthy people across ages. A second PCR of 7 to 11 cycles used a sample-barcoded 5' primer and a J-beta primer mix. TCRdb processed the 5' RACE reads anew with MiXCR; each CDR3 protein has one entry. The sample includes 1 million or so distinct CDR3 sequences, approximately 26% of them seen just once. Findings and caveats of the study: Naive CD4+ cells and diversity were both higher in long-lived donors than in aged donors. Roughly linear age-related decline in beta diversity appeared, significant by age 40.

This clonotype was detected only a few times. What it binds is unknown. The CDR3 totals 19 residues. The germline V and J ends were trimmed by 2 bases and 5 bases, with 25 bases remaining between them. Germline V gene sequence: CDR1 MNHEY, CDR2 SVGAGI. This sample also appeared in a second study, on T cells of mothers and their children. That source notes: Samples were provided by three healthy Caucasian mothers and their six children. All extracted RNA went into cDNA synthesis, about 1.6 ug per 15 ul.

Sequenced material: blood. The chain uses TRBV6-5 and TRBJ2-1, with a tentative D call TRBD2 (6 bases). The TCR comes from a girl aged 2-10 years in good health. DNA of the CDR3: TGTGCCAGCAGTTACGCCGAACCCCTGCGGGGCCGAAATCACAATGAGCAGTTCTTC. It is translated as CASSYAEPLRGRNHNEQFF.